This T cell receptor (beta chain) was observed in a study of shared clonotypes between healthy human individuals. Between the trimmed V and J ends, which lost 0 bases and 2 bases, there was a span of 11 bases. In germline, CDR1 is LGHNA, CDR2 YSLEER. The CDR3 totals 15 residues. TCRdb keeps only in-frame clones here, not all; method: immunoSEQ multiplex PCR. The data contain about 2 million clones, just under 95% of them seen just once; the ten biggest clones take up 0.9% to 1.4%. Naive CD8 isolation took CD45RO-negative cells positively selected for CCR7 and excluded terminally differentiated effector memory CD45RA+ cells.

The chain has TRBV4-3 and TRBJ2-7; D possibly corresponds to TRBD2 (6 bases). The clonotype was recovered from a young man in good health. Specimen: naive CD8+ T cells sorted from blood. The CDR3 DNA sequence: TGCGCCAGCAGCCAAGATGGCGGGGCCGCCTACGAGCAGTACTTC. This encodes CASSQDGGAAYEQYF.